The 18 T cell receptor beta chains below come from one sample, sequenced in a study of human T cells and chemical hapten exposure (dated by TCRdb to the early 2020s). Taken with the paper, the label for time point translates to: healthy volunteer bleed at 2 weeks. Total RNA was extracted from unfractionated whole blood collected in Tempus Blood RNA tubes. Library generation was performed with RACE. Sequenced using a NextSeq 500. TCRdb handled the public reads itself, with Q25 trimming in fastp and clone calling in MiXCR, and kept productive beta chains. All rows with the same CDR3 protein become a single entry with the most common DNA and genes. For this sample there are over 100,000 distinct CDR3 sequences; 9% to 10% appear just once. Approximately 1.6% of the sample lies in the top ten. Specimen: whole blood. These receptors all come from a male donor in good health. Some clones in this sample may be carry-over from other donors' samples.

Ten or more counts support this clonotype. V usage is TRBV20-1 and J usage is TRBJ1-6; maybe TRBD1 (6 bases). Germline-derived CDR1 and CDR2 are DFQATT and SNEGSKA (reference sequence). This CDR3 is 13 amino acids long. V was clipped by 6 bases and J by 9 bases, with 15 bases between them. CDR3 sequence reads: CSAGDKAFSPLHF. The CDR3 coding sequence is TGCAGTGCGGGGGACAAGGCTTTTTCACCCCTCCACTTT.

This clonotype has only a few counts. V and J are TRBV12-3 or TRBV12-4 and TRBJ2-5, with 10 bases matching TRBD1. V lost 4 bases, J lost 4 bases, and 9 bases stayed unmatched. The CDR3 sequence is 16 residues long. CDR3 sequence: CASSSGQGFGGETQYF. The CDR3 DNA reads TGTGCCAGCAGTTCGGGACAGGGGTTTGGGGGAGAGACCCAGTACTTC.

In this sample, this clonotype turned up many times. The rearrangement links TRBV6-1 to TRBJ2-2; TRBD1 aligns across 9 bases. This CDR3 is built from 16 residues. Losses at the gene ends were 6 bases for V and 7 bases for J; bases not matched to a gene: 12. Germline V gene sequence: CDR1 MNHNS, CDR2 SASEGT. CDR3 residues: CASSPPRTGVVGELFF. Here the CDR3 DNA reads TGTGCCAGCAGCCCCCCCCGGACAGGGGTGGTCGGGGAGCTGTTTTTT.

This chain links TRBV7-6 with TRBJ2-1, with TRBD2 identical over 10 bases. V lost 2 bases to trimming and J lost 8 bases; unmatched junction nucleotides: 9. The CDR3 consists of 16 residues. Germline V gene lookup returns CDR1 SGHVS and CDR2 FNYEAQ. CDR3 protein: CASSLRPLAGVDEQFF. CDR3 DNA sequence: TGTGCCAGCAGCTTAAGGCCCCTAGCGGGAGTAGATGAGCAGTTCTTC.

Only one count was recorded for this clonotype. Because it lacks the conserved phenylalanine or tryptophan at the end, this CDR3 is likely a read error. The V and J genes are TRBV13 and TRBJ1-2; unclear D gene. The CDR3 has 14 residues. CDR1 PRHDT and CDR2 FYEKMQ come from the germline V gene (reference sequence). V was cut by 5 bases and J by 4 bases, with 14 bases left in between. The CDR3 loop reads CASSRPQAGYGYTL. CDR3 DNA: TGTGCCAGCAGCCGCCCCCAGGCCGGCTATGGCTACACCTTA.

CDR3 loop: CASSQVTLSYEQYF. The CDR3 DNA reads TGTGCCAGCAGCCAAGTTACCCTCTCCTACGAGCAGTACTTC. This rearrangement joins TRBV4-2 to TRBJ2-7, with D unresolved. Germline V CDR1 and CDR2: LGHNA, YNFKEQ. This CDR3 has 14 residues. V lost 1 base and J lost 0, with 7 bases in between.

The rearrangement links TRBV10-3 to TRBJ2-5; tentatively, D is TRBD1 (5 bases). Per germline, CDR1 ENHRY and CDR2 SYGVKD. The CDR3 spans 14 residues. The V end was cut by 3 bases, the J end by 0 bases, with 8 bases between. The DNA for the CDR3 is TGTGCCATCAGTGAAGGGGCGAACCAAGAGACCCAGTACTTC. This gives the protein CAISEGANQETQYF.

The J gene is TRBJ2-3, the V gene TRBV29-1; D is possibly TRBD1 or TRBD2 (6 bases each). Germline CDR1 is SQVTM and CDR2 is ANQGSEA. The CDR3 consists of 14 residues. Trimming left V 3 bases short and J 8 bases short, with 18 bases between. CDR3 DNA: TGCAGCGTTGAGGTTCGGGGGCGCGTCCGTACGCAGTATTTT. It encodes CSVEVRGRVRTQYF.

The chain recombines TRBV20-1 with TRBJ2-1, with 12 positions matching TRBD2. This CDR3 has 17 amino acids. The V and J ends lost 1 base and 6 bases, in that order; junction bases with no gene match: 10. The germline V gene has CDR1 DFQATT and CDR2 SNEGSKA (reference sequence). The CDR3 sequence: CSARVGLAGGPLNEQFF. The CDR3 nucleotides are TGCAGTGCTAGAGTAGGGCTAGCGGGAGGGCCCCTCAATGAGCAGTTCTTC.

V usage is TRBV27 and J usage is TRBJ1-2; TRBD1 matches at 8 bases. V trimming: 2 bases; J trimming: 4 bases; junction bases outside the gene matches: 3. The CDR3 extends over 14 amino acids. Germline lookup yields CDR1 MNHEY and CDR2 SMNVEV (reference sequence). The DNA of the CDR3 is TGTGCCAGCAGTTTAGGGGGACAGGCCTATGGCTACACCTTC. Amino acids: CASSLGGQAYGYTF.

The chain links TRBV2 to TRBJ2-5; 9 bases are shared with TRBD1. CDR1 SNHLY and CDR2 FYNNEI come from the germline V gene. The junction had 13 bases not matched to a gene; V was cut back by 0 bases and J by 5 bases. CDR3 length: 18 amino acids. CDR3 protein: CASSEASGTGLILETQYF. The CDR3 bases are TGTGCCAGCAGTGAAGCGAGCGGGACAGGGCTGATTCTGGAGACCCAGTACTTC.

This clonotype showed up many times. The CDR3 sequence: CASSVDSKDYGYTF. Written as DNA, the CDR3 is TGTGCCAGCAGCGTAGACAGCAAGGACTATGGCTACACCTTC. This chain joins TRBV9 and TRBJ1-2, with D unclear. Trimming stripped 0 bases from V and 3 bases from J, with 9 bases between. Germline V gives CDR1 SGDLS, CDR2 YYNGEE. The CDR3 has 14 amino acids.

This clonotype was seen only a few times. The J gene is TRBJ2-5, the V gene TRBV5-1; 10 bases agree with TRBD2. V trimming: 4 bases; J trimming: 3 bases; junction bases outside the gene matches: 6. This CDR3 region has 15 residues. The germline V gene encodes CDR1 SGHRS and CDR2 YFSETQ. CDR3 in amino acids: CASSVLLAGEETQYF. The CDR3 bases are TGCGCCAGCAGCGTACTCCTAGCGGGGGAAGAGACCCAGTACTTC.

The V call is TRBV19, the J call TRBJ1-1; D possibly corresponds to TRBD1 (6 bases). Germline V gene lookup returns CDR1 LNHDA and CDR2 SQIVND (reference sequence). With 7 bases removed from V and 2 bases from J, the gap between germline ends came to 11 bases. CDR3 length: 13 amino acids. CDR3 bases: TGTGCCAGTACCCTACAGGGAAACACTGAAGCTTTCTTT. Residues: CASTLQGNTEAFF. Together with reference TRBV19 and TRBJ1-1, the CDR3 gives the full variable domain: DGGITQSPKYLFRKEGQNVTLSCEQNLNHDAMYWYRQDPGQGLRLIYYSQIVNDFQKGDIAEGYSVSREKKESFPLTVTSAQKNPTAFYLCASTLQGNTEAFFGQGTRLTVV.

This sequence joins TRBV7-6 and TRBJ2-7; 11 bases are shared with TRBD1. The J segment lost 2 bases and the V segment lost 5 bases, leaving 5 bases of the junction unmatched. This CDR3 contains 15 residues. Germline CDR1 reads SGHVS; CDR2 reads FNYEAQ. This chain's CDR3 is CASSPWTGGPYEQYF. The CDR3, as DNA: TGTGCCAGCAGCCCCTGGACAGGGGGCCCCTACGAGCAGTACTTC.

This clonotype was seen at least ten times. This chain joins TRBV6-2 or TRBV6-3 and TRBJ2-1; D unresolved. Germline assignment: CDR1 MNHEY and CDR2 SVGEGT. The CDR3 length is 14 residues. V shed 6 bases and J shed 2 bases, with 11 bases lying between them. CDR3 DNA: TGTGCCAGCAGCCCCGACTTGCCCTACAATGAGCAGTTCTTC. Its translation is CASSPDLPYNEQFF.

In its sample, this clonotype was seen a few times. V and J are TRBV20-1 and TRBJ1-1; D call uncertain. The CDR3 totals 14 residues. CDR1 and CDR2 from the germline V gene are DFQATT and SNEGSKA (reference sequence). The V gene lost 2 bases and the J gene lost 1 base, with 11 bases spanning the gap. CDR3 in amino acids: CSARNRPKNTEAFF. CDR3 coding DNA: TGCAGTGCTAGAAATAGACCGAAGAACACTGAAGCTTTCTTT.

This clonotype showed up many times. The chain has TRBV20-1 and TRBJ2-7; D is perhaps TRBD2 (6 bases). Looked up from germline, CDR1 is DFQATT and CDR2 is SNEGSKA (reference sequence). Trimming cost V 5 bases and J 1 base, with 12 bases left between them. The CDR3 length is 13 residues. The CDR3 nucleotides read TGCAGTGCTCCGCTTAGCGGATCCTACGAGCAGTACTTC. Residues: CSAPLSGSYEQYF.